This is a list of T cell receptor beta chains from one sample in a study of blood T cell repertoires in COVID-19. Here immunoSEQ multiplex PCR was the method, and the copy in TCRdb shows in-frame clones only, minus some. Among around 300,000 clones listed, roughly 84% were seen once. Input material: peripheral blood. All receptors derive from a middle-aged man with active or convalescent COVID-19. Both conserved end residues are part of each CDR3. D genes are given only for firm matches. The size of a clone is reported for some rows only, either as once, few or many, or as a class for expanded clones.

d_call cdr3_length clone_size j_call v_call cdr3_aa cdr3_nt
TRBD1 16 - TRBJ1-5 TRBV6-9 CASSYSRGGPNQPQHF TGTGCCAGCAGTTATTCCCGAGGGGGCCCCAATCAGCCCCAGCATTTT
TRBD1 15 - TRBJ2-2 TRBV6-5 CASKQGQGSAGELFF TGTGCCAGCAAACAGGGACAGGGGAGCGCCGGGGAGCTGTTTTTT
- 14 - TRBJ2-3 TRBV4-2 CASSQGRGPDTQYF TGTGCCAGCAGCCAAGGAAGGGGTCCAGATACGCAGTATTTT
- 13 - TRBJ1-2 TRBV9 CASSGTGNYGYTF TGTGCCAGCAGCGGTACAGGGAACTATGGCTACACCTTC
TRBD1 15 - TRBJ1-5 TRBV6-2/TRBV6-3 CASSYYRGFNQPQHF TGTGCCAGCAGTTACTACAGGGGATTCAATCAGCCCCAGCATTTT
TRBD1 15 - TRBJ2-1 TRBV19 CASSIGQGAQGEQFF TGTGCCAGTAGTATAGGGCAGGGGGCGCAGGGTGAGCAGTTCTTC
TRBD2 14 - TRBJ2-1 TRBV29-1 CSVGGTGAYNEQFF TGCAGCGTGGGGGGGACGGGGGCCTACAATGAGCAGTTCTTC
TRBD1 15 - TRBJ1-5 TRBV7-2 CASSFSGQTNQPQHF TGTGCCAGCAGCTTTTCGGGACAGACAAATCAGCCCCAGCATTTT
- 16 once TRBJ2-6 TRBV24-1 CATSTAGAEGANVLTF TGTGCCACCAGCACCGCAGGGGCGGAAGGGGCCAACGTCCTGACTTTC
- 15 - TRBJ1-2 TRBV6-1 CASSEGGGGNYGYTF TGTGCCAGCAGTGAAGGGGGGGGCGGAAACTATGGCTACACCTTC
TRBD2 15 - TRBJ2-5 TRBV19 CASSPLAGAQETQYF TGTGCCAGTAGCCCCCTAGCGGGAGCCCAAGAGACCCAGTACTTC
- 14 - TRBJ2-1 TRBV11-2 CASSLAGAYNEQFF TGTGCCAGCAGCTTAGCGGGGGCCTACAATGAGCAGTTCTTC
TRBD2 15 - TRBJ2-5 TRBV5-1 CASSRERGFQETQYF TGCGCCAGCAGCCGTGAGCGGGGGTTCCAAGAGACCCAGTACTTC
- 17 - TRBJ2-6 TRBV7-2 CASSLDGLNSGANVLTF TGTGCCAGCAGCTTGGATGGACTGAACTCTGGGGCCAACGTCCTGACTTTC
- 14 few TRBJ2-1 TRBV5-4 CASSLGLPFDRQFF TGTGCCAGCAGCCTGGGACTTCCGTTTGATAGGCAGTTCTTC
TRBD1 13 once TRBJ1-1 TRBV12-3/TRBV12-4 CASTPTGGTEAFF TGTGCCAGCACCCCAACAGGGGGCACTGAAGCTTTCTTT
TRBD2 16 - TRBJ2-3 TRBV6-5 CASSWTSGRFTDTQYF TGTGCCAGCAGTTGGACTAGCGGGAGGTTCACAGATACGCAGTATTTT
- 13 - TRBJ1-2 TRBV28 CASTIHLNYGYTF TGTGCCAGCACAATCCACCTAAACTATGGCTACACCTTC
- 13 - TRBJ1-2 TRBV29-1 CSVRQVNNYGYTF TGCAGCGTACGACAGGTTAACAACTATGGCTACACCTTC
- 14 - TRBJ1-5 TRBV5-8 CASSFRGWNQPQHF TGTGCCAGCAGCTTCAGGGGATGGAATCAGCCCCAGCATTTT
- 15 - TRBJ2-6 TRBV5-5 CASSLILSGANVLTF TGTGCCAGCAGCTTGATCCTCTCTGGGGCCAACGTCCTGACTTTC